The sequence of this TCR beta chain was determined in a study of blood T cell repertoires in COVID-19 (dated by TCRdb to 2018 to 2021). Looking at the study overall: Samples from collaborators originated in the United States, Italy and Spain and spanned both the acute and convalescent phases of COVID-19. Nearly every sample came with metadata listing a de-identified subject ID, COVID-19 status, age in years and sex. Deeply sampled blood TCRbeta repertoires from subjects exposed to, actively infected with, or recovered from COVID-19 were included in the dataset. HLA class I and class II types, where available, came from metadata supplied by the sample provider rather than from assay-based typing. The prospective study material was composed of cDNA or gDNA derived from T cells, B-cell-depleted T cells, or PBMCs. Samples came from the ongoing ImmuneRACE study (first 160 participants) plus 1,254 subjects from 6 global collaborators. The repertoires were released in a freely available public database intended as a resource for research on the immune response to SARS-CoV-2. General conclusions and limits of the study: The quantity of clinical and demographic metadata differed by source and by participant and was supplied without curation.

Details on this clone: The antigen it binds to is not known. No base quality values were provided; no much bigger clone lies one nucleotide off.

The collaborating institutions used their own protocols to collect whole blood in K2EDTA tubes. For TCRbeta analysis, collaborators shipped samples as frozen whole blood, isolated PBMCs, or DNA extracted from either of those sample types. The immunoSEQ Assay, a bias-controlled multiplex PCR, was used to amplify TCRbeta CDR3 regions from genomic DNA. Under the source paper's analysis protocol: The number of nucleated cells in each sample was estimated by amplification of reference gene primers within the assay. Sequence reads were collapsed and filtered to measure the absolute abundance of every unique TCRbeta CDR3 rearrangement. For each sample, productive Simpson clonality was calculated as the square root of Simpson's diversity index over productive rearrangements. TCRdb carries this immuneACCESS record with in-frame sequences only. Its versions omit some clonotypes, under half of them owing to an unresolved V gene in the studies checked, with the rest unexplained. Clonal size and the V and J genes are those of that table, whereas D and trimming came from the DNA. Within this sample are 40,000 or so clones, with around 85% of them counted one time only. The ten most abundant clones make up about 39% of the sample.

V is shortened by 1 base, J by 10 bases, and the region joining them spans 13 bases. The CDR3 holds 13 amino acids from the cysteine to the phenylalanine. Just CDR3 DNA is preserved here, 39 bases in frame from base 1. As encoded in the germline V gene, CDR1 is LGHNA while CDR2 is YSLEER. Recombination connected TRBV4-3 to TRBJ1-2; the D gene lacks a confident call. The sequence was obtained from a man in his forties with active or convalescent COVID-19. Material: peripheral blood. The base sequence is TGCGCCAGCAGCCAAGGGGCAGGTAACGACTACACCTTC. Its translation reads: CASSQGAGNDYTF.